This T cell receptor beta chain was obtained from a study of blood T cell repertoires in COVID-19. Measured with immunoSEQ multiplex PCR; TCRdb has only the in-frame clones, and not every one. Among roughly 330,000 clones listed, over 75% were seen once. V was trimmed by 6 bases and J by 2 bases, leaving 10 bases between them. The length of the CDR3 is 14 residues. Looked up from germline, CDR1 is MDHEN and CDR2 is SYDVKM. Sequenced sample: PBMCs or T cells enriched from blood (not recorded which). The sequence was collected from a woman in her twenties or thirties who had recovered from COVID-19. V is TRBV28 and J is TRBJ1-4; no definite D call. CDR3 sequence (DNA): TGTGCCAGCAGCCGGGAGTTGACTAATGAAAAACTGTTTTTT. This gives the protein CASSRELTNEKLFF.